A selection of T cell receptor beta chains follows, all from one sample in a study of blood T cell repertoires in COVID-19. The assay was immunoSEQ multiplex PCR, and TCRdb's table has in-frame clones only and misses some. This sample has over 300,000 clones, with nearly 90% found just once. Material for sequencing was peripheral blood. The source is a man younger than 35 with active or convalescent COVID-19. The CDR3 runs from the conserved cysteine through the conserved F or W. A D gene is named only where the DNA matches it firmly. Clone size, where shown, is once, few, many, or a class for clones that have expanded.

clone_size	v_call	j_call	cdr3_length	d_call	cdr3_nt	cdr3_aa
NA	TRBV10-3	TRBJ1-5	16	NA	TGTGCCATCAGTGAGTCGGGGCCGAGCCACAATCAGCCCCAGCATTTT	CAISESGPSHNQPQHF
NA	TRBV29-1	TRBJ2-1	17	TRBD2	TGCAGCGTTCCCATTCCGGTGTCTAGCGGTTCCTACAATGAGCAGTTCTTC	CSVPIPVSSGSYNEQFF
NA	TRBV24-1	TRBJ1-1	15	NA	TGTGCCACCAGTGATAACACAGGGCGGGACACTGAAGCTTTCTTT	CATSDNTGRDTEAFF
NA	TRBV12-5	TRBJ2-2	17	TRBD1	TGTGCTAGTGGTAAAACAAACGGACAGGGGGCGACCGGGGAGCTGTTTTTT	CASGKTNGQGATGELFF
NA	TRBV10-3	TRBJ1-2	13	NA	TGTGCCATCAGCTACGACGGATCTAGAGGCTACACCTTC	CAISYDGSRGYTF
NA	TRBV7-8	TRBJ2-7	15	TRBD1	TGTGCCAGCAGCTTACTAGGGACAGGGCCTTACGAGCAGTACTTC	CASSLLGTGPYEQYF
NA	TRBV18	TRBJ1-5	15	NA	TGTGCCAGCTCGCCATACCGGGACACCGATCAGCCCCAGCATTTT	CASSPYRDTDQPQHF
NA	TRBV7-2	TRBJ2-2	15	TRBD2	TGTGCCAGCAGCTTTCGGACTAGCCCCACCGGGGAGCTGTTTTTT	CASSFRTSPTGELFF
NA	TRBV9	TRBJ2-7	15	NA	TGTGCCAGCAGCCCCGGCGGGGAGATCTCCTACGAGCAGTACTTC	CASSPGGEISYEQYF
NA	TRBV10-2	TRBJ2-7	13	NA	TGCGCCACCACGTTTGGCGGCTCCTACGAGCAGTACTTC	CATTFGGSYEQYF
NA	TRBV4-3	TRBJ2-3	13	NA	TGCGCCAGCAGCCGTATCAGCACAGATACGCAGTATTTT	CASSRISTDTQYF
NA	TRBV19	TRBJ2-6	17	TRBD1	TGTGCCAGTAGTAATGGACAGGGGGACTCTGGGGCCAACGTGCTGACTTTC	CASSNGQGDSGANVLTF
NA	TRBV2	TRBJ2-2	15	NA	TGTGCCAGCAGGGGAACGGGACAAAACACCGGGGAGCTGTTTTTT	CASRGTGQNTGELFF
NA	TRBV19	TRBJ2-3	15	TRBD1	TGTGCCAGTAGTACCCACAGGGGGCCTGGAGATACGCAGTATTTT	CASSTHRGPGDTQYF
NA	TRBV7-3	TRBJ1-1	18	NA	TGTGCCAGCAGCTTAATGGCCCCGGGACACCGACTGAACACTGAAGCTTTCTTT	CASSLMAPGHRLNTEAFF
NA	TRBV27	TRBJ1-1	14	TRBD1	TGTGCCAGCAGTCCCGGCAGGGGGAGGCTTGAAGCTTTCTTT	CASSPGRGRLEAFF
NA	TRBV28	TRBJ2-6	14	NA	TGTGCCAGCAGCCTTCGGGCTGGGGCCAACGTCCTGACTTTC	CASSLRAGANVLTF
once	TRBV7-2	TRBJ2-5	14	TRBD2	TGTGCCAGCAGCTTAGAACCGGGGGGGGAGACCCAGTACTTC	CASSLEPGGETQYF
NA	TRBV4-1	TRBJ1-5	15	NA	TGCGCCAGCAGCCAAGACAGGGGATTTGGGCAGCCCCAGCATTTT	CASSQDRGFGQPQHF
NA	TRBV6-5	TRBJ2-1	14	TRBD1	TGTGCCAGCTGCCCGGACAGGGGTCACAATGAGCAGTTCTTC	CASCPDRGHNEQFF
NA	TRBV5-1	TRBJ2-7	15	TRBD2	TGCGCCAGCGGCCGACTAGCGGGAGCCGCCTACGAGCAGTACTTC	CASGRLAGAAYEQYF